The clone carrying this T cell receptor beta chain was recorded many times. This specimen comes from a study of neurological immune-mediated disorders. Germline-derived CDR1 and CDR2 are SGHRS and YFSETQ. This CDR3 spans 15 amino acids. The V and J ends lost 6 bases and 0 bases respectively, with 12 bases between them. With 10-nucleotide random UMIs, 5'RACE was used to make the cDNA. One entry per CDR3 protein results from TCRdb running MiXCR on the 5' RACE reads. The sample has 70,000 to 95,000 distinct CDR3 sequences, 13% seen once; the top ten hold 5%. Time point specified: longitudinal time-point 2.

The chain couples TRBV5-1 to TRBJ2-2; the D call may be TRBD1 or TRBD2 (5 bases each). The TCR was taken from a female donor with HTLV-1-associated myelopathy (HAM/TSP). Sequencing was done on a sample of PBMCs. The CDR3 reads CASTPGRPNTGELFF. For the CDR3, the DNA is TGCGCCAGCACCCCGGGACGGCCGAACACCGGGGAGCTGTTTTTT.